This entry is about one TCR beta chain. Its antigen remains unidentified. Its ends do not fully match the called genes, so a read error is possible. This CDR3 has 14 amino acids. Per the germline V gene, CDR1 is SEHNR and CDR2 is FQNEAQ (reference sequence). The data were taken from a study of T cell repertoires in cytomegalovirus infection. TCRdb reanalysed the reads using MiXCR and keeps one entry per CDR3 protein. The sample contains hundreds of thousands of distinct CDR3 sequences, less than 35% of which appear only once. This sequence joins TRBV7-9 and TRBJ2-3, with a possible D match to TRBD2 (5 bases). This clonotype originated in a human donor in good health (CMV status not recorded). Some clones in this sample may be carry-over from other donors' samples. Here the sequenced sample was cultured CD8+ T cells from PBMCs, taken from culture after CMV antigen stimulation. DNA of the CDR3: TGTGCCTATCACGGGCGGGTACTCACAGATACACAGTATTTT. Protein product: CAYHGRVLTDTQYF.